Described below is a single T cell receptor beta chain sequence and its context. The antigen remains undetermined. Samples each had at least 5.5 micrograms of total RNA extracted. With a J-beta primer mix and a sample-barcoded 5' primer, a second PCR ran roughly 6 to 11 cycles. TCRdb re-analysed the 5' RACE reads in MiXCR, keeping a single row per CDR3 protein. The profile shows about 800,000 distinct CDR3 sequences, roughly 64% of them singletons. These data belong to a study of blood T cells in healthy people across ages. Study as a whole: Template switching retrieved approximately one barcoded beta molecule for each two T cells.

Points from the study as a whole: Both naive CD4+ cell counts and diversity were greater in long-lived donors than in aged donors.

Sequenced material: blood. This receptor was taken from a man under 40 in good health.

The CDR3 region is CASSHLGQFMYGYTF. For the CDR3, the DNA is TGTGCCAGCAGCCACCTTGGACAATTTATGTATGGCTACACCTTC. The genes are TRBV3-1 and TRBJ1-2; D might be TRBD1 (5 bases). Germline CDR1 is LGHDT and CDR2 is YNNKEL (reference sequence). V was clipped by 3 bases and J by 5 bases, with 16 bases between them. This CDR3 contains 15 residues. Full variable domain (outside the CDR3, taken from reference TRBV3-1 and TRBJ1-2): DTAVSQTPKYLVTQMGNDKSIKCEQNLGHDTMYWYKQDSKKFLKIMFSYNNKELIINETVPNRFSPKSPDKAHLNLHINSLELGDSAVYFCASSHLGQFMYGYTFGSGTRLTVV.